The 23 T cell receptor beta chains below were found in one sample sequenced in a study of shared clonotypes between healthy human individuals. Using immunoSEQ multiplex PCR, the repertoire was profiled, and TCRdb retains in-frame clones only, with some absent. The sample shows millions of clones, about 95% of them seen only once. CD8 cells regarded as naive lacked CD45RO, were positively chosen for CCR7, and omitted terminally differentiated effector memory CD45RA+ cells. The sample comprised naive CD8+ T cells sorted from blood. Source of these receptors: a young man in good health.

The chain has TRBV5-6 and TRBJ1-1; D not resolved. CDR3 length: 12 residues. From germline, CDR1 is SGHDT and CDR2 YYEEEE. V lost 3 bases, J lost 6 bases, and 9 bases lay in between. The CDR3: CASSWGSAEAFF. DNA of the CDR3: TGTGCCAGCAGCTGGGGTTCCGCTGAAGCTTTCTTT.

The V call is TRBV6-1, the J call TRBJ1-3, with D hard to call. Germline values: CDR1 MNHNS, CDR2 SASEGT. The CDR3 consists of 14 residues. Trimming removed 8 bases from V and 4 bases from J, with 15 bases in between. For the CDR3, the DNA is TGTGCCAGCCGGACCGAACTCAGGGGAAACACCATATATTTT. It encodes CASRTELRGNTIYF.

The chain is built from TRBV30 and TRBJ2-1; D is possibly TRBD2 (5 bases). With 1 base removed from V and 0 bases from J, the gap between germline ends came to 10 bases. CDR3 length equals 15 residues. Germline lookup yields CDR1 GTSNPN and CDR2 SVGIG (reference sequence). The CDR3 sequence is CAWSGGRASYNEQFF. The CDR3 bases are TGTGCCTGGAGTGGAGGGCGGGCCTCCTACAATGAGCAGTTCTTC.

The chain recombines TRBV6-1 with TRBJ2-1; 12 nucleotides line up with TRBD1. The CDR3 runs to 17 residues. Per the germline V gene, CDR1 is MNHNS and CDR2 is SASEGT. Germline trimming cut 0 bases from V and 8 bases from J; bases unmatched to any gene: 8. The CDR3 spells CASSEAPLGQGAYEQFF. CDR3 coding DNA: TGTGCCAGCAGTGAAGCCCCCCTGGGACAGGGGGCCTATGAGCAGTTCTTC.

The J gene is TRBJ1-5, the V gene TRBV28; D remains unclear. CDR1 is MDHEN and CDR2 is SYDVKM in the germline V gene. The CDR3 sequence is 16 residues long. The V end lost 3 bases, the J end lost 6 bases, and 18 bases lay between the germline ends. The CDR3 DNA reads as TGTGCCAGCAGTTTTGGAGGGCTTTTCGGCACTCAGCCCCAGCATTTT. The encoded protein is CASSFGGLFGTQPQHF. Combining the CDR3 with reference TRBV28 and TRBJ1-5 gives the whole variable domain DVKVTQSSRYLVKRTGEKVFLECVQDMDHENMFWYRQDPGLGLRLIYFSYDVKMKEKGDIPEGYSVSREKKERFSLILESASTNQTSMYLCASSFGGLFGTQPQHFGDGTRLSIL.

This chain uses TRBV29-1 with TRBJ2-4; D is possibly TRBD2 (5 bases). CDR3 size: 12 residues. Trimming took 4 bases from V and 8 from J, leaving 12 bases between them. Germline V CDR1 and CDR2: SQVTM, ANQGSEA. In DNA form, the CDR3 reads TGCAGCGTTGTTGGACGAGCGGACATTCAGTACTTC. Translated: CSVVGRADIQYF.

CDR3 amino acids: CASSDTGLAVNEQYF. CDR3 nucleotides: TGTGCCAGCAGTGATACGGGTCTAGCTGTTAACGAGCAGTACTTC. The rearrangement joins TRBV2 to TRBJ2-7, with D perhaps matching TRBD2 (5 bases). Germline CDR1 and CDR2: SNHLY and FYNNEI. The CDR3 sequence is 15 residues long. The germline V and J ends were trimmed by 3 bases and 5 bases, with 17 bases remaining between them. Based on the CDR3 plus reference TRBV2 and TRBJ2-7, the full variable domain is EPEVTQTPSHQVTQMGQEVILRCVPISNHLYFYWYRQILGQKVEFLVSFYNNEISEKSEIFDDQFSVERPDGSNFTLKIRSTKLEDSAMYFCASSDTGLAVNEQYFGPGTRLTVT.

The V call is TRBV2, the J call TRBJ1-1; 11 bases are shared with TRBD1. V lost 5 bases and J lost 7; bases outside the gene matches: 9. The CDR3 totals 15 residues. The germline V gene encodes CDR1 SNHLY and CDR2 FYNNEI. The CDR3 DNA is TGTGCCAGCAGTTCCGGTGGACAGGGGGCGTTTGAAGCTTTCTTT. As protein: CASSSGGQGAFEAFF.

J is TRBJ2-6 and V is TRBV2; D uncertain. This CDR3 is built from 14 residues. Germline V CDR1 and CDR2: SNHLY, FYNNEI. V gave up 5 bases and J gave up 2 bases, with 7 bases separating them. This chain's CDR3 is CASSILAGANVLTF. The CDR3 bases are TGTGCCAGCAGTATTCTTGCTGGGGCCAACGTCCTGACTTTC.

V and J are TRBV13 and TRBJ1-5; D unclear. This CDR3 is built from 15 residues. V lost 3 bases to trimming and J lost 4 bases, with 13 bases between them. CDR1 PRHDT and CDR2 FYEKMQ come from the germline V gene (reference sequence). The DNA of the CDR3 is TGTGCCAGCAGCTTTAGGTCGGACGTTAATCAGCCCCAGCATTTT. Protein sequence: CASSFRSDVNQPQHF.

J is TRBJ2-2 and V is TRBV4-1; 8 bases align to TRBD2. The V and J ends lost 4 bases and 6 bases, in that order; junction bases with no gene match: 7. Germline CDR1 and CDR2: MGHRA and YSYEKL. The CDR3 runs to 15 residues. The CDR3 DNA is TGCGCCAGCAGCCCCGGGACTAGGCTGTCCGGGGAGCTGTTTTTT. Translation: CASSPGTRLSGELFF.

This chain uses TRBV10-2 with TRBJ2-3; 7 positions agree with TRBD1. The CDR3 consists of 15 residues. V lost 2 bases to trimming and J lost 2 bases; unmatched junction nucleotides: 4. Germline lookup yields CDR1 WSHSY and CDR2 SAAADI. This chain's CDR3 is CASSEADRATDTQYF. CDR3 nucleotide sequence: TGCGCCAGCAGTGAGGCCGACAGGGCCACAGATACGCAGTATTTT.

V and J are TRBV6-5 and TRBJ2-1, with no clear D. Germline loops: CDR1 MNHEY, CDR2 SVGAGI. With 7 bases removed from V and 8 bases from J, the gap between germline ends came to 9 bases. The CDR3 is 11 amino acids. CDR3 sequence reads: CASMVGYEQFF. CDR3 in DNA: TGTGCCAGCATGGTGGGGTATGAGCAGTTCTTC.

The chain links TRBV19 to TRBJ2-1; the match to TRBD2 covers 11 bases. CDR1 is LNHDA, CDR2 SQIVND, per germline (reference sequence). This CDR3 is built from 17 residues. Trimming took 5 bases from V and 2 from J; bases not matched to a gene: 8. The CDR3 spells CASSGLTSGVTYNEQFF. In DNA form, the CDR3 reads TGTGCCAGTAGTGGCCTGACTAGCGGGGTAACCTACAATGAGCAGTTCTTC.

The chain couples TRBV7-8 to TRBJ2-5, with D possibly being TRBD1 (7 bases). The CDR3 contains 15 residues. The V end lost 2 bases, the J end lost 5 bases, and 15 bases lay between the germline ends. The V gene's germline CDR1 is SGHVS and CDR2 FQNEAQ. The CDR3 DNA sequence: TGTGCCAGCAGCTTAAATCAGGGGGGCCAGGAGACCCAGTACTTC. Translating it yields CASSLNQGGQETQYF.

The chain combines TRBV9 with TRBJ1-2, with 9 bases lining up with TRBD1. The CDR3 contains 14 residues. V lost 4 bases and J lost 6; bases outside the gene matches: 7. The germline V gene has CDR1 SGDLS and CDR2 YYNGEE. CDR3 bases: TGTGCCAGCAGCTTCCTCGGACAGGGGAATGGCTACACCTTC. It codes for CASSFLGQGNGYTF. Supplemented by reference TRBV9 and TRBJ1-2, the full variable domain reads DSGVTQTPKHLITATGQRVTLRCSPRSGDLSVYWYQQSLDQGLQFLIQYYNGEERAKGNILERFSAQQFPDLHSELNLSSLELGDSALYFCASSFLGQGNGYTFGSGTRLTVV.

The chain is built from TRBV27 and TRBJ1-1; possible D gene TRBD1, 5 bases. This CDR3 region has 17 residues. Germline CDR1 is MNHEY and CDR2 is SMNVEV (reference sequence). Trimming stripped 7 bases from V and 2 bases from J, with 23 bases between. This CDR3 is CASTQIGGARFNTEAFF. The CDR3 DNA follows: TGTGCCAGCACCCAGATAGGAGGGGCCAGGTTTAACACTGAAGCTTTCTTT.

This chain connects TRBV30 to TRBJ1-2; 7 bases agree with TRBD1. Germline CDR1 is GTSNPN and CDR2 is SVGIG (reference sequence). This CDR3 is 16 amino acids long. V shed 6 bases, J shed 0 bases, and the junction held 13 bases outside the gene matches. The CDR3 DNA follows: TGTGCCTGTCTAGGATGGGACAGCCAGACTAACTATGGCTACACCTTC. Protein: CACLGWDSQTNYGYTF. The entire variable domain, with the rest obtained from reference TRBV30 and TRBJ1-2, is as follows: SQTIHQWPATLVQPVGSPLSLECTVEGTSNPNLYWYRQAAGRGLQLLFYSVGIGQISSEVPQNLSASRPQDRQFILSSKKLLLSDSGFYLCACLGWDSQTNYGYTFGSGTRLTVV.

The chain is built from TRBV9 and TRBJ2-5; tentatively, D is TRBD2 (5 bases). The CDR3 spans 15 residues. Germline V gene data show CDR1 as SGDLS and CDR2 as YYNGEE. Trimming took off 0 bases at V and 5 bases at J, with 14 bases between the two ends. CDR3 bases: TGTGCCAGCAGCGTAGATGGGAGAGGAGTGGAGACCCAGTACTTC. Its translation: CASSVDGRGVETQYF.

The chain uses TRBV7-6 and TRBJ1-4; D not resolved. Germline loops: CDR1 SGHVS, CDR2 FNYEAQ. V lost 5 bases, J lost 4 bases, and 14 bases lay in between. CDR3 length: 15 residues. This CDR3 is CASSQTAGSNEKLFF. The CDR3 DNA reads TGTGCCAGCAGCCAGACGGCGGGGAGTAATGAAAAACTGTTTTTT. Filled out from reference TRBV7-6 and TRBJ1-4, the complete variable domain reads GAGVSQSPRYKVTKRGQDVALRCDPISGHVSLYWYRQALGQGPEFLTYFNYEAQQDKSGLPNDRFSAERPEGSISTLTIQRTEQRDSAMYRCASSQTAGSNEKLFFGSGTQLSVL.

The chain employs TRBV30 and TRBJ2-5, with D tentatively TRBD1 or TRBD2 (6 bases each). This CDR3 has 14 residues. V was cut by 7 bases and J by 5 bases, with 20 bases left in between. Germline V gene sequence: CDR1 GTSNPN, CDR2 SVGIG (reference sequence). The CDR3 sequence: CASTQTGGLETQYF. CDR3 DNA: TGTGCCTCCACCCAGACAGGAGGGTTGGAGACCCAGTACTTC. Using reference TRBV30 and TRBJ2-5 for the parts outside the CDR3, the full variable domain is SQTIHQWPATLVQPVGSPLSLECTVEGTSNPNLYWYRQAAGRGLQLLFYSVGIGQISSEVPQNLSASRPQDRQFILSSKKLLLSDSGFYLCASTQTGGLETQYFGPGTRLLVL.

The chain joins TRBV29-1 to TRBJ2-7, with D perhaps matching TRBD2 (7 bases). The ends were cut back, 1 base at V and 2 bases at J, with 15 bases in the middle. CDR3 length: 15 residues. Looked up from germline, CDR1 is SQVTM and CDR2 is ANQGSEA. The DNA for the CDR3 is TGCAGCGTTGAAGGGACCACGGGGGGCCCCTACGAGCAGTACTTC. It encodes CSVEGTTGGPYEQYF.

The chain is built from TRBV5-4 and TRBJ2-7, with TRBD1 matching over 8 bases. V dropped 3 bases and J dropped 4; count of bases not matched to a gene: 6. The germline V gene has CDR1 SGHNT and CDR2 YYREEE (reference sequence). The CDR3 sequence is 14 residues long. CDR3 in DNA: TGTGCCAGCAGCTCATGGACAGGGACATACGAGCAGTACTTC. Its protein is CASSSWTGTYEQYF.